This TCR beta chain derives from a study of long-term antiretroviral therapy in people with HIV (dated by TCRdb to 2022 to 2024). About the full investigation: The earliest samples were collected roughly a decade before the 2015 WHO recommendation for immediate ART, at a time when ART was usually postponed until CD4 counts fell. A retrospective serial study tested whether changes in peripheral blood TRB repertoire composition and diversity were associated with ART initiation and durable HIV suppression. A total of 192 cryopreserved PBMC samples were contributed to the cohort by 30 adults with confirmed HIV infection, with samples collected serially over a mean of around 6 years (range 1-12). Among the approximately 30 participants with HIV, ten to twelve were female. Test extractions of a monoclonal T-cell line alongside approximately 34 polyclonal samples showed no cross-contamination during QIAcube processing. What the research found in general, with its limitations: Expanded TRB clones identified before ART initiation dominated the repertoire at all time points, although this dominance fluctuated and declined in many PLHIV after ART. HIV repertoires had narrower CDR3 length ranges than controls, and the network structure suggested an antigen-experienced repertoire that shifted only slightly toward naive after ART. Owing to limited PBMC availability, only the TCR beta chain was sequenced, without alpha chain pairing. Unsorted PBMC were profiled instead of sorted CD4+ and CD8+ T cells because pre-ART samples had limited cell numbers. Samples dated from the mid-2000s to the late 2010s, and the ART regimens used may be less effective than current ones. Inferences about post-ART repertoire changes are limited because no data were available on ART adherence, viral resistance or therapy changes. A significant increase in TRB diversity was found to be associated with ART initiation, although TRB diversity was observed to remain significantly below that of transplant donor controls even after long-term ART.

To be included, a participant needed at least one PBMC sample from before ART initiation plus at least two post-ART samples. Every participant with HIV received treatment in the United States of America. Before DNA extraction, cryopreserved samples of roughly 0.9-11 million PBMC were thawed and then washed. At the time of the earliest PBMC sample, participants with HIV were aged between about 20 and 60 years. PBMC samples were contributed by each participant from 1-4 timepoints before ART initiation and 2-8 timepoints after ART initiation, with a median of 7 samples. Serial HIV viral load, CD4+ T-cell count, ART history and demographic data were obtained for every participant. Using a Qiagen kit on a QIAcube, genomic DNA was extracted from unsorted PBMC, with samples processed in batches of 12. V is reduced by 3 bases and J by 0 bases, leaving a spacing of 9 bases between them. From its cysteine to its phenylalanine, the CDR3 spans 16 amino acids. The sequence is cut down to CDR3 DNA, 48 bases in frame from base 1. CDR1 and CDR2 were assigned from the germline V gene (reference sequence) as LNHDA and SQIVND.

In this sample, this clone turned up once. It has no known antigen specificity. One base away there is no much larger clone; base qualities are not given. Sequencing of the TRB variable region was done with the immunoSEQ hsTCRB v3.0 assay at survey level resolution. The target sequencing depth for TRB was roughly 40,000-50,000 T-cell genomes per sample. TRB libraries were pooled and sequenced on an Illumina MiSeq using a v3 150-cycle kit. Per the source publication's procedure: Repertoire analysis was performed in R inside a reproducible Nextflow workflow that covered QC, data transformation and analysis. LymphoSeq2, an R package for AIRR-Seq data exploration, was used to implement custom analyses. After excluding several samples that yielded fewer than 5000 total TRB sequences, some 190 HIV repertoires remained for analysis. Among the approximately 180 retained HIV repertoires, some 60 were collected before ART initiation and approximately 130 were collected after ART initiation. Repertoires were downsampled to 5000 TRB nucleotide sequences, with summary statistics averaged over 100 downsampling iterations. The analysis kept only TRB sequences whose CDR3 regions were at least seven amino acids long. Diversity was assessed using a clonality score derived from Shannon entropy and using the Gini coefficient. In repertoire networks, the top 5000 CDR3 amino acid sequences were linked whenever an edit distance of one separated two sequences. GLIPH2 predicted antigen specificity groups and MHC restriction for TRB CDR3 amino acid sequences. CDR3 amino acid sequences were matched against VDJdb and McPAS-TCR to flag known CMV, EBV, HIV or tissue antigen associations. Pre-ART, post-ART and control groups were compared with Wilcoxon signed-rank tests and Holm-Bonferroni correction. TCRdb's version of the immuneACCESS table is confined to in-frame rearrangements and falls short of the full clone set. An unresolved V gene accounts for under half of the shortfall where checked; the remainder is of unknown origin. Clonal size and the V and J genes are those of that table, whereas D and trimming came from the DNA. The sample includes 30,000 to 40,000 clones, with under 90% observed a single time. 6.5% to 9.5% of the sample lies in the top ten.

The sequence is built from TRBV19 and TRBJ1-6; a weak D assignment points to TRBD1 (5 bases agree). The receptor comes from a man aged 18 to 30 with HIV. The material sequenced was unsorted PBMCs, taken 0.4 years before starting antiretroviral therapy. The sequenced DNA: TGTGCCAGTAGTATGGGGGGGACCTCCTATAATTCACCCCTCCACTTT. This sequence encodes CASSMGGTSYNSPLHF.